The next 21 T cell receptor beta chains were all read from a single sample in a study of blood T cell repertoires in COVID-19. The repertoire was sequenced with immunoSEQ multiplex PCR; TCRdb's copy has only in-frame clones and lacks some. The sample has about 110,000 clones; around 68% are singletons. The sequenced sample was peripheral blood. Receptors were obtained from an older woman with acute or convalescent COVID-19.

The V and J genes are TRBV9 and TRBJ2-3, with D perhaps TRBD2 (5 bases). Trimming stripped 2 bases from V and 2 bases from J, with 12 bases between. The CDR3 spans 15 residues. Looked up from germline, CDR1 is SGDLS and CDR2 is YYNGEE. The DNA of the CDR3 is TGTGCCAGCAGCGTCTCTCCAGCGGACACAGATACGCAGTATTTT. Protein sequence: CASSVSPADTDTQYF.

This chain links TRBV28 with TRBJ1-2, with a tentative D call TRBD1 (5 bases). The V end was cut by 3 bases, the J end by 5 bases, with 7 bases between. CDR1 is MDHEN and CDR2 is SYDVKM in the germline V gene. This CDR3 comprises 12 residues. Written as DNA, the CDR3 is TGTGCCAGCAGTTTTAAGGGGTATGGCTACACCTTC. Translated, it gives CASSFKGYGYTF.

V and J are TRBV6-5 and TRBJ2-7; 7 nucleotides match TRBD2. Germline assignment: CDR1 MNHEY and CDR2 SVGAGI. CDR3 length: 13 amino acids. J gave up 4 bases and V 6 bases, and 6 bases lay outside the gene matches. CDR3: CASSSGTEYEQYF. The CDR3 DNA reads TGTGCCAGCAGCAGCGGGACGGAGTACGAGCAGTACTTC.

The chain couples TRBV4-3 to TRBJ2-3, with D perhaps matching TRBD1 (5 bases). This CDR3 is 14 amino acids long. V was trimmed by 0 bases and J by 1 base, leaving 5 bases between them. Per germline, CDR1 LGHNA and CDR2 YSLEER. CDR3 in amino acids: CASSQDRGTDTQYF. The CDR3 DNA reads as TGCGCCAGCAGCCAAGACAGGGGCACAGATACGCAGTATTTT.

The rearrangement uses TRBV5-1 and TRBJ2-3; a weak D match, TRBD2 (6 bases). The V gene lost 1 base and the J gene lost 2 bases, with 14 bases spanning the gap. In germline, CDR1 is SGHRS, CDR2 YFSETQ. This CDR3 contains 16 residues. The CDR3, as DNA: TGCGCCAGCAGCTTGCAGCCACTAGCAGACACAGATACGCAGTATTTT. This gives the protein CASSLQPLADTDTQYF.

As DNA, the CDR3 is TGTGCCAGCACTACACCGTCGGTGTGGACAGGGTCCCAACTAACCTATGGCTACACCTTC. Translated, it gives CASTTPSVWTGSQLTYGYTF. The rearrangement links TRBV28 to TRBJ1-2; the match to TRBD1 covers 8 bases. The germline CDR1 and CDR2 sequences are MDHEN and SYDVKM. J gave up 4 bases and V 7 bases, and 26 bases lay outside the gene matches. The CDR3 has 20 residues.

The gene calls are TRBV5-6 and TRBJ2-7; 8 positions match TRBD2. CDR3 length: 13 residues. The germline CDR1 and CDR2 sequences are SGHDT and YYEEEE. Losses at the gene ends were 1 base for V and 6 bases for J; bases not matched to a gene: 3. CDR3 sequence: CASSLLRGGEQYF. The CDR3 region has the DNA TGTGCCAGCAGCTTGTTACGGGGGGGCGAGCAGTACTTC.

In DNA, the CDR3 is TGTGCCAGCGGGACAGGGTACTATGGCTACACCTTC. It translates to CASGTGYYGYTF. The rearrangement joins TRBV6-5 to TRBJ1-2; 9 bases agree with TRBD1. Germline V lookup: CDR1 MNHEY, CDR2 SVGAGI. The V gene end was trimmed by 8 bases and the J gene end by 3 bases; junction bases not matched to a gene: 1. The CDR3 runs to 12 residues.

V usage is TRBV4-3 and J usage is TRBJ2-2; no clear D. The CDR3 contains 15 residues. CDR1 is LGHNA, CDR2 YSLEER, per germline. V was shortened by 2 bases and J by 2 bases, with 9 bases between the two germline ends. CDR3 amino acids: CASSQSTANTGELFF. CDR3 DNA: TGCGCCAGCAGCCAATCTACAGCAAACACCGGGGAGCTGTTTTTT.

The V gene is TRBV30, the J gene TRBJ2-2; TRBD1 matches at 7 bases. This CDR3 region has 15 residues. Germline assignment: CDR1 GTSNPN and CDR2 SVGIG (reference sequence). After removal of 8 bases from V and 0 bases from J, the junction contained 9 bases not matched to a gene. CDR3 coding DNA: TGTGCCCGACGGACAGGACTTACGAACACCGGGGAGCTGTTTTTT. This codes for CARRTGLTNTGELFF.

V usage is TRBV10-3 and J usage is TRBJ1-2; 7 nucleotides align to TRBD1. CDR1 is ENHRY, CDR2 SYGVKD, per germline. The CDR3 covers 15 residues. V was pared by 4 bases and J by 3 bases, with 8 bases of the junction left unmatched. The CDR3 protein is CAISGQGVGDYGYTF. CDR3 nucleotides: TGTGCCATCAGTGGACAGGGAGTAGGGGACTATGGCTACACCTTC.

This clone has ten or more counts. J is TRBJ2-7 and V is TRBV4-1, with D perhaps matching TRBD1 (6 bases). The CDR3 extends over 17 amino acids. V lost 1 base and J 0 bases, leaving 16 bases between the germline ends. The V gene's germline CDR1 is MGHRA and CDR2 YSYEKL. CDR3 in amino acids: CASSQANLGASSYEQYF. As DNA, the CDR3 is TGCGCCAGCAGCCAAGCCAACCTGGGGGCTAGCTCCTACGAGCAGTACTTC.

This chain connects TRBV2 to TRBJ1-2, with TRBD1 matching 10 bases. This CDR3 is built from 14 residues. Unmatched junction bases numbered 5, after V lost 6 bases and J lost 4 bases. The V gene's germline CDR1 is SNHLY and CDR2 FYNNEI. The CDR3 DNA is TGTGCCAGCAGCCTCGGACAGGGGGGCTATGGCTACACCTTC. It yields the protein CASSLGQGGYGYTF.

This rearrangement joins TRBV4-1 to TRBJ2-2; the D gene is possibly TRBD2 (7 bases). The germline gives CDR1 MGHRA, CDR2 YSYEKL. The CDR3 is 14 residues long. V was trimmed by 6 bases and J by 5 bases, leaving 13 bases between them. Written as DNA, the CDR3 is TGCGCCAGCAGAGGACTAGGGGGGACCGGGGAGCTGTTTTTT. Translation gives CASRGLGGTGELFF.

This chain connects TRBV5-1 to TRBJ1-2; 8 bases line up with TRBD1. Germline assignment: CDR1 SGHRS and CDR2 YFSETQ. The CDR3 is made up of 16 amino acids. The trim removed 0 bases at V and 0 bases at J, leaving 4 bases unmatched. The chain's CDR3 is CASSLGTGQANYGYTF. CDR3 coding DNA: TGCGCCAGCAGCTTGGGGACAGGGCAAGCTAACTATGGCTACACCTTC.

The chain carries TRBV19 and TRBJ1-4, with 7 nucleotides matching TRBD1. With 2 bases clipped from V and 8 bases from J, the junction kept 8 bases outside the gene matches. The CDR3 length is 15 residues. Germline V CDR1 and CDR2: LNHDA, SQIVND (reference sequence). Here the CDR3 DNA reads TGTGCCAGTAGTATAAGGGGGCCTAGAAGCGAAAAACTGTTTTTT. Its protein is CASSIRGPRSEKLFF. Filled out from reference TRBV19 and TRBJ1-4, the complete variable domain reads DGGITQSPKYLFRKEGQNVTLSCEQNLNHDAMYWYRQDPGQGLRLIYYSQIVNDFQKGDIAEGYSVSREKKESFPLTVTSAQKNPTAFYLCASSIRGPRSEKLFFGSGTQLSVL.

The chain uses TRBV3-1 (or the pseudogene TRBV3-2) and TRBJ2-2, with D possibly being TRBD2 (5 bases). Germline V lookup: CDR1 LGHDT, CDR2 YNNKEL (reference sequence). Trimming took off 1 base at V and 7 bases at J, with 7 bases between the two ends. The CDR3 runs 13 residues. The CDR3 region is CASSQATSGELFF. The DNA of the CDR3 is TGTGCCAGCAGCCAAGCAACTAGCGGGGAGCTGTTTTTT.

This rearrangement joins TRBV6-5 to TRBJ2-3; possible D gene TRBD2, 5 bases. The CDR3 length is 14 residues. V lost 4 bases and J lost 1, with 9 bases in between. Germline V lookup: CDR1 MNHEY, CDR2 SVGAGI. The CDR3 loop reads CASSSPGGTDTQYF. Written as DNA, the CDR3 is TGTGCCAGCAGTTCCCCCGGGGGCACAGATACGCAGTATTTT.

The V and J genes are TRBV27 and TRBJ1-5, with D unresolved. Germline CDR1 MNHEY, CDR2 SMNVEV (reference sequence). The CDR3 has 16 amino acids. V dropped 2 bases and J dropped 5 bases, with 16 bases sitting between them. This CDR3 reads CASSLRVVGRDQPQHF. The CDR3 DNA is TGTGCCAGCAGTTTAAGAGTGGTGGGGAGGGATCAGCCCCAGCATTTT.

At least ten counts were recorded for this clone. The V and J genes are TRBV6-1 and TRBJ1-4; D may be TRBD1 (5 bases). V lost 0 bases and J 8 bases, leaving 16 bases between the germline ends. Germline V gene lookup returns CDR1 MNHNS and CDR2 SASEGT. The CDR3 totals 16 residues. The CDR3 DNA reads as TGTGCCAGCAGTGAAGCTGAAGGGGATTGGTGGGAAAAACTGTTTTTT. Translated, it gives CASSEAEGDWWEKLFF.

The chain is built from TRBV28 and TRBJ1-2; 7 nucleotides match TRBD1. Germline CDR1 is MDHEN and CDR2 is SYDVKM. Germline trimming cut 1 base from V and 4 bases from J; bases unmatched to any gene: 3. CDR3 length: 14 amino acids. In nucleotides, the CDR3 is TGTGCCAGCAGTTTATTGACAGGGCCCTATGGCTACACCTTC. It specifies CASSLLTGPYGYTF.